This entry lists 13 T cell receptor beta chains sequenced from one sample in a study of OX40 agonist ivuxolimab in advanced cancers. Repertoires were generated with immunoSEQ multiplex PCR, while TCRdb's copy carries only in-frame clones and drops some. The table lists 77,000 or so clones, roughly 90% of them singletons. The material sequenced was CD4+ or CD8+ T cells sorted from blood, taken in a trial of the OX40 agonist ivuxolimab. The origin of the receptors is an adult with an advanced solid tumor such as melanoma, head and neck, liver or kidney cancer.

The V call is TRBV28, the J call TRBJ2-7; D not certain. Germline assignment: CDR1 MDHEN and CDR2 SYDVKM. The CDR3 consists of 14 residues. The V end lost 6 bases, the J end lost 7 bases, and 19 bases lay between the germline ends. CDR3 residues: CASSRADSLREQYF. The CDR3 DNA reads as TGTGCCAGCAGCCGAGCCGACTCCCTGCGGGAGCAGTACTTC.

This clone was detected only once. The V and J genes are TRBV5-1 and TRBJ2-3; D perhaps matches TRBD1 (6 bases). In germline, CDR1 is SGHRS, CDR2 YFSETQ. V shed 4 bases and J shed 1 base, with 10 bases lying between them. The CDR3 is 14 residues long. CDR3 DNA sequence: TGCGCCAGCAGCCAGAACAGGGGCACAGATACGCAGTATTTT. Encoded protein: CASSQNRGTDTQYF.

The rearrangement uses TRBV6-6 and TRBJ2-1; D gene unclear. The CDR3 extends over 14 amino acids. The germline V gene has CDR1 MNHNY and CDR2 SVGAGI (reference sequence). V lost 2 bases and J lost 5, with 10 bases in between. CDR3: CASSYDARDNEQFF. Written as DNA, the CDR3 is TGTGCCAGCAGTTACGACGCTAGAGACAATGAGCAGTTCTTC.

The DNA of the CDR3 is TGTGCCAGCAGTCCAGTACCTAGGAGCTCCTACGAGCAGTACTTC. Translated: CASSPVPRSSYEQYF. The chain recombines TRBV7-9 with TRBJ2-7; D is ambiguous. This CDR3 comprises 15 residues. V lost 6 bases to trimming and J lost 0 bases, with 15 bases between them. The germline V gene has CDR1 SEHNR and CDR2 FQNEAQ (reference sequence).

This CDR3 reads CASSSDRGPQYF. The CDR3 bases are TGTGCCAGCAGCTCTGATCGCGGACCCCAGTACTTC. The rearrangement uses TRBV28 and TRBJ2-7; no clear D gene. Trimming removed 6 bases from V and 10 bases from J, with 16 bases in between. The germline V gene has CDR1 MDHEN and CDR2 SYDVKM. The CDR3 covers 12 residues. Filled out from reference TRBV28 and TRBJ2-7, the complete variable domain reads DVKVTQSSRYLVKRTGEKVFLECVQDMDHENMFWYRQDPGLGLRLIYFSYDVKMKEKGDIPEGYSVSREKKERFSLILESASTNQTSMYLCASSSDRGPQYFGPGTRLTVT.

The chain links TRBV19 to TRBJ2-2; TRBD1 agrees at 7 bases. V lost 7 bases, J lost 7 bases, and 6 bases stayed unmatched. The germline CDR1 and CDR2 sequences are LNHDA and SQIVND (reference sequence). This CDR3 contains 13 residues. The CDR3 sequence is CASITGVHGELFF. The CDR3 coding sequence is TGTGCCAGTATTACAGGGGTTCACGGGGAGCTGTTTTTT.

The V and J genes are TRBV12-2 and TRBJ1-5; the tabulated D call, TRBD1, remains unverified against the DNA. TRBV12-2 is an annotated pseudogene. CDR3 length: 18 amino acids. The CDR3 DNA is TGTGCAAGTCGCTTTCATGTGTCCGGGGACAGGAAGAATCAGCCCCAGCATTTT. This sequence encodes CASRFHVSGDRKNQPQHF.

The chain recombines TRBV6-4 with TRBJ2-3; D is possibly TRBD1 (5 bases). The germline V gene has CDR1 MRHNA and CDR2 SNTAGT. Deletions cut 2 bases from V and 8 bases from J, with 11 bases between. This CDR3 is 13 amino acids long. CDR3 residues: CASSDPGSGTQYF. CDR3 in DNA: TGTGCCAGCAGTGACCCAGGGTCGGGTACGCAGTATTTT.

The CDR3 region is CASSLVGPGLAGRYNEQFF. In DNA, the CDR3 is TGTGCCAGCAGCTTAGTAGGGCCCGGACTAGCGGGTCGGTACAATGAGCAGTTCTTC. The rearrangement links TRBV11-3 to TRBJ2-1, with 11 bases fitting TRBD2. Germline-derived CDR1 and CDR2 are SGHNT and YENEEA. The CDR3 is 19 amino acids. V lost 1 base to trimming and J lost 4 bases; unmatched junction nucleotides: 12.

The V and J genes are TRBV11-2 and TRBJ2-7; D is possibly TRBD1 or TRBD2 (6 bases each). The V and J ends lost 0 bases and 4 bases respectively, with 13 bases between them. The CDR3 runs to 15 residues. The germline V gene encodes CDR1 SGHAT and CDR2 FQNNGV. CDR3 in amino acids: CASSLDEGGWYEQYF. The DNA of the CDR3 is TGTGCCAGCAGCTTAGACGAGGGGGGATGGTACGAGCAGTACTTC.

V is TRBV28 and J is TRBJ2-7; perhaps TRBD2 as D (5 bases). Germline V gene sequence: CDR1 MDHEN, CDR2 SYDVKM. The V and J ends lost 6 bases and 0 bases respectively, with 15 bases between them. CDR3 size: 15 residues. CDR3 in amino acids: CASSPPGVSSYEQYF. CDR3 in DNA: TGTGCCAGCAGCCCCCCCGGGGTGAGCTCCTACGAGCAGTACTTC.

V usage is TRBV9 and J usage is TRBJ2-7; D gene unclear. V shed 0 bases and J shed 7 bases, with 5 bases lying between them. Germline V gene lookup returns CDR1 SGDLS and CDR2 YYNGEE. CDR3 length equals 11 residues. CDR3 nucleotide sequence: TGTGCCAGCAGCGTAGAAGGGGAGCAGTACTTC. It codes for CASSVEGEQYF.

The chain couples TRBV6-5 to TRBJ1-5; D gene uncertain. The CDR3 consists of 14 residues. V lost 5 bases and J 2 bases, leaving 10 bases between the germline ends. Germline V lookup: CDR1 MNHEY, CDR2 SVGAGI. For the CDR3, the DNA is TGTGCCAGCAGTCTCCGGACGGGCAATCAGCCCCAGCATTTT. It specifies CASSLRTGNQPQHF.